These 19 T cell receptor beta chains came from one sample sequenced in a study of blood T cell repertoires in COVID-19. Data came from immunoSEQ multiplex PCR; TCRdb stores just in-frame clones and leaves some out. This table holds 150,000 to 200,000 clones, 88% found once. Sequencing was carried out using peripheral blood. The receptors were sampled from a man aged 35-49 years with active or convalescent COVID-19.

In the case of this clone: Other DNA sequences in the sample encode the same CDR3. The chain employs TRBV27 and TRBJ1-2; 7 bases map to TRBD1. From germline, CDR1 is MNHEY and CDR2 SMNVEV (reference sequence). The CDR3 is 14 amino acids. V was pared by 5 bases and J by 2 bases, with 5 bases of the junction left unmatched. CDR3 sequence (DNA): TGTGCCAGCAGTCCCCGACAGGGAAACTATGGCTACACCTTC. This encodes CASSPRQGNYGYTF.

This chain joins TRBV3-1 (or the pseudogene TRBV3-2) and TRBJ2-2, with TRBD2 matching 11 bases. CDR3 length equals 19 residues. V dropped 4 bases and J dropped 5; count of bases not matched to a gene: 15. Germline V gene lookup returns CDR1 LGHDT and CDR2 YNNKEL (reference sequence). Here the CDR3 reads CASSPRLAGMLGGTGELFF. DNA of the CDR3: TGTGCCAGCAGCCCCCGACTAGCGGGGATGTTAGGGGGGACCGGGGAGCTGTTTTTT.

The table lists this clone with a count of one. This chain connects TRBV14 to TRBJ2-7; TRBD2 agrees at 13 bases. The germline CDR1 and CDR2 sequences are SGHDN and FVKESK. The trim removed 0 bases at V and 4 bases at J, leaving 12 bases unmatched. The CDR3 loop spans 19 amino acids. Here the CDR3 DNA reads TGTGCCAGCAGCCAAGATAGATTCGGGACTAGCGGGAATAAGTACGAGCAGTACTTC. It translates to CASSQDRFGTSGNKYEQYF.

This chain connects TRBV5-5 to TRBJ2-7; D is undetermined. The CDR3 sequence is 12 residues long. Germline loops: CDR1 SGHKS, CDR2 YYEKEE (reference sequence). V lost 4 bases and J 4 bases, leaving 9 bases between the germline ends. This CDR3 is CASSATLYEQYF. The CDR3 DNA reads TGTGCCAGCAGCGCTACCCTTTACGAGCAGTACTTC.

The chain joins TRBV19 to TRBJ1-1; possible D gene TRBD1, 5 bases. CDR1 is LNHDA, CDR2 SQIVND, per germline (reference sequence). With 7 bases removed from V and 5 bases from J, the gap between germline ends came to 26 bases. The CDR3 totals 17 residues. This chain's CDR3 is CASTPSFWGGTTTEAFF. The CDR3 DNA sequence: TGTGCCAGTACCCCTTCCTTTTGGGGGGGAACAACGACTGAAGCTTTCTTT.

This clone came up a few times. The V and J genes are TRBV19 and TRBJ1-5, with 9 positions matching TRBD1. V lost 4 bases and J lost 6; bases outside the gene matches: 16. CDR1 and CDR2 (germline): LNHDA, SQIVND (reference sequence). The CDR3 loop spans 18 amino acids. CDR3 loop: CASSRDISTGTGRQPQHF. CDR3 sequence (DNA): TGTGCCAGTAGTAGAGATATCTCAACCGGGACAGGGCGTCAGCCCCAGCATTTT. The full variable domain, with the rest looked up from reference TRBV19 and TRBJ1-5, is DGGITQSPKYLFRKEGQNVTLSCEQNLNHDAMYWYRQDPGQGLRLIYYSQIVNDFQKGDIAEGYSVSREKKESFPLTVTSAQKNPTAFYLCASSRDISTGTGRQPQHFGDGTRLSIL.

The V gene is TRBV12-3 or TRBV12-4, the J gene TRBJ1-5; 9 nucleotides align to TRBD1. The length of the CDR3 is 13 residues. V dropped 7 bases and J dropped 7; count of bases not matched to a gene: 5. This CDR3 is CASTGQGTQPQHF. CDR3 DNA sequence: TGTGCCAGCACGGGACAGGGAACACAGCCCCAGCATTTT.

The rearrangement uses TRBV18 and TRBJ1-1, with TRBD1 as a possible D gene (6 bases). CDR3 length equals 14 residues. The germline V gene has CDR1 KGHSH and CDR2 LQKENI. The germline V and J ends were trimmed by 4 bases and 4 bases, with 13 bases remaining between them. CDR3 in DNA: TGTGCCAGCTCACTTCAACAGGGCCCCACTGAAGCTTTCTTT. This gives the protein CASSLQQGPTEAFF.

This clone came up once. The chain recombines TRBV19 with TRBJ1-4; 9 bases align to TRBD1. CDR1 and CDR2 (germline): LNHDA, SQIVND (reference sequence). The CDR3 is 12 residues long. The junction had 3 bases not matched to a gene; V was cut back by 9 bases and J by 7 bases. CDR3 in amino acids: CASGQGTEKLFF. The CDR3 DNA follows: TGTGCCAGCGGACAGGGGACTGAAAAACTGTTTTTT.

The chain recombines TRBV27 with TRBJ2-7, with TRBD2 matching over 9 bases. V trimming: 4 bases; J trimming: 7 bases; junction bases outside the gene matches: 11. CDR1 is MNHEY and CDR2 is SMNVEV in the germline V gene (reference sequence). CDR3 length: 15 amino acids. The CDR3 nucleotides are TGTGCCAGCAGTTCTCTAGCGGGGTCTGTGTCTGAGCAGTACTTC. Its protein is CASSSLAGSVSEQYF.

The table lists this clone with a count of one. The chain joins TRBV6-1 to TRBJ1-2; D is uncertain. Germline V gives CDR1 MNHNS, CDR2 SASEGT. The CDR3 extends over 14 amino acids. V shed 2 bases and J shed 1 base, with 8 bases lying between them. The CDR3 reads CASSEREGNYGYTF. CDR3 in DNA: TGTGCCAGCAGTGAACGCGAGGGTAACTATGGCTACACCTTC.

The rearrangement uses TRBV3-1 (or the pseudogene TRBV3-2) and TRBJ1-2, with 7 bases aligning to TRBD1. The germline V gene encodes CDR1 LGHDT and CDR2 YNNKEL (reference sequence). CDR3 length: 14 amino acids. With V trimmed by 1 base and J by 3 bases, 2 bases remained unmatched. The chain's CDR3 is CASSQGTGHYGYTF. The CDR3, as DNA: TGTGCCAGCAGCCAAGGGACAGGCCACTATGGCTACACCTTC.

The CDR3 DNA reads as TGCGCCAGCAGTTTGAGGACAGGGAGCACAGATACGCAGTATTTT. It yields the protein CASSLRTGSTDTQYF. The chain links TRBV5-1 to TRBJ2-3; 8 bases line up with TRBD1. V dropped 5 bases and J dropped 0; count of bases not matched to a gene: 5. The CDR3 loop spans 15 amino acids. Germline values: CDR1 SGHRS, CDR2 YFSETQ.

Only a few counts were recorded for this clone. The chain joins TRBV5-6 to TRBJ2-5; 8 bases are a match to TRBD1. From germline, CDR1 is SGHDT and CDR2 YYEEEE. J was trimmed by 3 bases and V by 2 bases; bases with no gene match: 6. CDR3 size: 15 residues. The CDR3 is CASSFGTGREETQYF. The CDR3 DNA follows: TGTGCCAGCAGCTTTGGGACAGGACGGGAAGAGACCCAGTACTTC.

V and J are TRBV24-1 and TRBJ2-1, with TRBD1 matching over 7 bases. Germline CDR1 and CDR2: KGHDR and SFDVKD. The CDR3 totals 15 residues. The trim removed 5 bases at V and 5 bases at J, leaving 8 bases unmatched. CDR3 DNA: TGTGCCACCAGTGTAACAGGGGAGAGGAACAATGAGCAGTTCTTC. This codes for CATSVTGERNNEQFF.

The chain has TRBV6-4 and TRBJ1-1; D is uncertain. The CDR3 is 13 residues long. Germline V gene data show CDR1 as MRHNA and CDR2 as SNTAGT. Deletions cut 0 bases from V and 2 bases from J, with 4 bases between. This CDR3 reads CASSDSHNTEAFF. The DNA for the CDR3 is TGTGCCAGCAGTGACTCACACAACACTGAAGCTTTCTTT.

The rearrangement links TRBV5-1 to TRBJ1-1, with D perhaps matching TRBD1 (6 bases). Trimming took off 3 bases at V and 4 bases at J, with 13 bases between the two ends. CDR3 length: 14 residues. Germline lookup yields CDR1 SGHRS and CDR2 YFSETQ. The CDR3, as DNA: TGCGCCAGCAGCTCCGGGACATTAAGCACTGAAGCTTTCTTT. This sequence encodes CASSSGTLSTEAFF.

The chain carries TRBV7-2 and TRBJ2-1, with 9 bases lining up with TRBD2. Germline CDR1 is SGHTA and CDR2 is FQGNSA. The V and J ends lost 0 bases and 5 bases, in that order; junction bases with no gene match: 5. The CDR3 runs to 16 residues. The CDR3 protein is CASSLAPTSGNNEQFF. In DNA form, the CDR3 reads TGTGCCAGCAGCTTAGCGCCGACTAGCGGTAACAATGAGCAGTTCTTC.

J is TRBJ2-3 and V is TRBV11-3; 8 bases map to TRBD2. The CDR3 is 16 amino acids. The ends lost 2 bases at V and 0 bases at J; junction bases unmatched: 4. Germline-derived CDR1 and CDR2 are SGHNT and YENEEA. CDR3 sequence (DNA): TGTGCCAGCAGCTTATCCCAGCGGGAGAGCACAGATACGCAGTATTTT. The encoded protein is CASSLSQRESTDTQYF.